Following are 18 T cell receptor beta chains from one sample sequenced in a study of blood T cell repertoires in COVID-19. Produced via immunoSEQ multiplex PCR; TCRdb's table is partial and in-frame only. Found here are about 120,000 clones, 85% of them singletons; the top ten hold 5% to 7.5%. Sample: peripheral blood. These receptors all stem from a man older than 75 with active or convalescent COVID-19.

The rearrangement joins TRBV18 to TRBJ1-1; D perhaps matches TRBD1 (5 bases). The CDR3 is 15 residues long. Germline CDR1 and CDR2: KGHSH and LQKENI. V lost 0 bases and J 1 base, leaving 9 bases between the germline ends. Here the CDR3 reads CASSPPVRENTEAFF. The CDR3 DNA reads as TGTGCCAGCTCACCACCGGTCAGGGAGAACACTGAAGCTTTCTTT.

This clone occurred many times. The rearrangement links TRBV5-1 to TRBJ2-7; a possible D gene is TRBD2 (5 bases). The CDR3 spans 15 residues. V was shortened by 0 bases and J by 0 bases, with 10 bases between the two germline ends. Germline V CDR1 and CDR2: SGHRS, YFSETQ. The CDR3 region is CASSLAGRSSYEQYF. The CDR3 nucleotides are TGCGCCAGCAGCTTGGCTGGGAGAAGCTCCTACGAGCAGTACTTC.

V usage is TRBV2 and J usage is TRBJ1-4, with D unresolved. The V and J ends lost 5 bases and 4 bases respectively, with 11 bases between them. Looked up from germline, CDR1 is SNHLY and CDR2 is FYNNEI. The CDR3 runs to 14 residues. In DNA, the CDR3 is TGTGCCAGCAGTCGTATGAGTTATAATGAAAAACTGTTTTTT. Protein product: CASSRMSYNEKLFF.

The J gene is TRBJ2-5, the V gene TRBV9; possible D gene TRBD2, 5 bases. V was cut by 1 base and J by 3 bases, with 10 bases left in between. Looked up from germline, CDR1 is SGDLS and CDR2 is YYNGEE. The CDR3 consists of 14 residues. The CDR3 here is CASSVQDGKETQYF. CDR3 sequence (DNA): TGTGCCAGCAGCGTACAAGACGGGAAAGAGACCCAGTACTTC.

J is TRBJ1-2 and V is TRBV9; maybe TRBD1 (6 bases). CDR1 is SGDLS and CDR2 is YYNGEE in the germline V gene. The CDR3 sequence is 16 residues long. The V end lost 0 bases, the J end lost 4 bases, and 16 bases lay between the germline ends. As DNA, the CDR3 is TGTGCCAGCAGCGTAGCCCCCAGTGGGGGCAGCTATGGCTACACCTTC. Encoded protein: CASSVAPSGGSYGYTF.

The chain links TRBV19 to TRBJ1-2; D is uncertain. The V end was cut by 5 bases, the J end by 0 bases, with 10 bases between. From germline, CDR1 is LNHDA and CDR2 SQIVND (reference sequence). This CDR3 comprises 14 residues. The CDR3 is CASSSPPANYGYTF. The CDR3, as DNA: TGTGCCAGTAGTTCCCCCCCCGCTAACTATGGCTACACCTTC. The entire variable domain, with the rest obtained from reference TRBV19 and TRBJ1-2, is as follows: DGGITQSPKYLFRKEGQNVTLSCEQNLNHDAMYWYRQDPGQGLRLIYYSQIVNDFQKGDIAEGYSVSREKKESFPLTVTSAQKNPTAFYLCASSSPPANYGYTFGSGTRLTVV.

The chain uses TRBV2 and TRBJ2-3; D might be TRBD2 (7 bases). Trimming removed 4 bases at V and 8 bases at J, with 19 bases between. The germline V gene encodes CDR1 SNHLY and CDR2 FYNNEI. This CDR3 contains 15 residues. The CDR3 sequence is CASSGAGRGGGTQYF. The CDR3, as DNA: TGTGCCAGCAGTGGAGCGGGGAGAGGGGGGGGTACGCAGTATTTT.

V and J are TRBV16 and TRBJ2-7; D possibly corresponds to TRBD1 (5 bases). V lost 2 bases, J lost 1 base, and 9 bases lay in between. Germline V gene sequence: CDR1 KGHSY, CDR2 FQNENV. The CDR3 contains 14 residues. The CDR3 sequence: CASSQTGISYEQYF. CDR3 DNA sequence: TGTGCCAGCAGCCAAACAGGTATATCCTACGAGCAGTACTTC.

The chain is built from TRBV5-1 and TRBJ2-3; 8 bases agree with TRBD1. Looked up from germline, CDR1 is SGHRS and CDR2 is YFSETQ. The CDR3 has 15 residues. Germline trimming cut 1 base from V and 5 bases from J; bases unmatched to any gene: 6. CDR3 loop: CASSLQGAVGDTQYF. For the CDR3, the DNA is TGCGCCAGCAGCTTGCAGGGGGCCGTGGGAGATACGCAGTATTTT.

The chain is built from TRBV4-1 and TRBJ1-3; D unclear. CDR1 and CDR2 from the germline V gene are MGHRA and YSYEKL. Trimming took 1 base from V and 0 from J, leaving 10 bases between them. The CDR3 loop spans 16 amino acids. The CDR3 DNA reads as TGCGCCAGCAGCCAAGGGAGGGCAAGCTCTGGAAACACCATATATTTT. Its protein product is CASSQGRASSGNTIYF.

The V and J genes are TRBV29-1 and TRBJ2-5; D is unclear. Trimming took 5 bases from V and 3 from J, leaving 16 bases between them. Germline V gene data show CDR1 as SQVTM and CDR2 as ANQGSEA. The CDR3 totals 14 residues. The CDR3: CSVRGLFTEETQYF. The CDR3 nucleotides are TGCAGCGTTAGAGGATTATTCACGGAAGAGACCCAGTACTTC. Complete variable domain (other parts from reference TRBV29-1 and TRBJ2-5): SAVISQKPSRDICQRGTSLTIQCQVDSQVTMMFWYRQQPGQSLTLIATANQGSEATYESGFVIDKFPISRPNLTFSTLTVSNMSPEDSSIYLCSVRGLFTEETQYFGPGTRLLVL.

The chain joins TRBV28 to TRBJ1-2; TRBD1 is a possible D gene (6 bases). This CDR3 is built from 17 residues. Deletions cut 2 bases from V and 4 bases from J, with 20 bases between. Germline-derived CDR1 and CDR2 are MDHEN and SYDVKM. CDR3 in DNA: TGTGCCAGCAGTTTAGGGGGGGCGCCGATTCAAGGCTATGGCTACACCTTC. It specifies CASSLGGAPIQGYGYTF.

The chain uses TRBV19 and TRBJ1-5; 7 bases are a match to TRBD1. CDR1 is LNHDA, CDR2 SQIVND, per germline (reference sequence). Unmatched junction bases numbered 8, after V lost 6 bases and J lost 3 bases. The CDR3 covers 15 residues. The CDR3 protein is CASRVDRSFNQPQHF. The CDR3 coding sequence is TGTGCCAGTAGGGTGGACAGGTCCTTCAATCAGCCCCAGCATTTT.

The CDR3 protein is CASRFLGQGPSYEQYF. Written as DNA, the CDR3 is TGTGCCAGCAGATTTCTGGGACAGGGGCCCTCCTACGAGCAGTACTTC. The rearrangement uses TRBV7-9 and TRBJ2-7; 10 bases match TRBD1. The CDR3 contains 16 residues. Germline V gives CDR1 SEHNR, CDR2 FQNEAQ (reference sequence). After removal of 6 bases from V and 0 bases from J, the junction contained 8 bases not matched to a gene.

The rearrangement uses TRBV5-4 and TRBJ1-2, with D perhaps TRBD1 (6 bases). CDR3 length equals 12 residues. V gave up 4 bases and J gave up 4 bases, with 8 bases separating them. Per the germline V gene, CDR1 is SGHNT and CDR2 is YYREEE (reference sequence). In DNA, the CDR3 is TGTGCCAGCAGCATGGACAGCTATGGCTACACCTTC. Its translation is CASSMDSYGYTF.

This sequence joins TRBV9 and TRBJ2-1, with TRBD2 matching 11 bases. The CDR3 is made up of 15 amino acids. The germline CDR1 and CDR2 sequences are SGDLS and YYNGEE. V trimming: 2 bases; J trimming: 7 bases; junction bases outside the gene matches: 5. The CDR3 region is CASSVRLAGNNEQFF. CDR3 sequence (DNA): TGTGCCAGCAGCGTTAGACTAGCGGGGAATAATGAGCAGTTCTTC.

This clone was counted a single time. The CDR3, as DNA: TGTGCCAGTAGTATAGTAGGCAGGGTAAATGGCTACACCTTC. Protein: CASSIVGRVNGYTF. The chain has TRBV19 and TRBJ1-2; tentative D call: TRBD1 (5 bases). V was trimmed by 1 base and J by 6 bases, leaving 12 bases between them. The CDR3 sequence is 14 residues long. Germline CDR1 is LNHDA and CDR2 is SQIVND (reference sequence).

The rearrangement joins TRBV28 to TRBJ1-5; D is possibly TRBD1 (6 bases). Germline CDR1 MDHEN, CDR2 SYDVKM. The germline V and J ends were trimmed by 7 bases and 2 bases, with 18 bases remaining between them. This CDR3 is 16 amino acids long. The CDR3 here is CASITGTTWGNQPQHF. The CDR3 DNA follows: TGTGCCAGCATTACAGGGACCACCTGGGGCAATCAGCCCCAGCATTTT.